This T cell receptor (beta chain) was obtained from a study of CD8 T cells in ankylosing spondylitis. Findings of the study overall: Apparently characteristic of ankylosing spondylitis blood was a TCR beta motif (eight highly homologous variants).

Turning to this clonotype: Its antigen remains unidentified.

TCRdb passed the 5' RACE reads through MiXCR, listing each CDR3 protein once. The sample has some 840,000 distinct CDR3 sequences, approximately 12% seen once; the top ten hold around 0.51%. The germline V gene has CDR1 MNHEY and CDR2 SVGAGI. The germline V and J ends were trimmed by 2 bases and 3 bases, with 16 bases remaining between them. The CDR3 contains 16 residues. The gene calls are TRBV6-5 and TRBJ2-5, with D possibly called TRBD1 or TRBD2 (5 bases each). The receptor's source is a male donor with ankylosing spondylitis. The sample was blood, either unsorted or a sorted T cell fraction (not recorded which). The CDR3 DNA reads TGTGCCAGCAGTTACGCCCTCGGGGCGGGTAAAGAGACCCAGTACTTC. It codes for CASSYALGAGKETQYF.